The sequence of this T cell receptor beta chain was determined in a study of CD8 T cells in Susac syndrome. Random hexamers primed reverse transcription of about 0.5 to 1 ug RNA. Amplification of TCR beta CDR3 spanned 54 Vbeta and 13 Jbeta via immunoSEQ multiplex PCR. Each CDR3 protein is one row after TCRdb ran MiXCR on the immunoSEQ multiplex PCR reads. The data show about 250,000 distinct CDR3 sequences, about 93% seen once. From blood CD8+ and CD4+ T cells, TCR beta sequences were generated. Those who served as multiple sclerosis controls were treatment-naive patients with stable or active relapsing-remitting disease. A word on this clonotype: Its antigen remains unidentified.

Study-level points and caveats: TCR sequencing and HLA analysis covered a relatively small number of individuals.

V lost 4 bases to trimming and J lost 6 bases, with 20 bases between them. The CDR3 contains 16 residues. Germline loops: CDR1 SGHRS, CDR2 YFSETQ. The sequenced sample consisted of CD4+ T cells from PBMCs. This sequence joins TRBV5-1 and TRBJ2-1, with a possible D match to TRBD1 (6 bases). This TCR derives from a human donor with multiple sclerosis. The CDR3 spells CASSGAQGSMGNEQFF. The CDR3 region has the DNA TGCGCCAGCAGCGGGGCCCAGGGGAGTATGGGCAATGAGCAGTTCTTC. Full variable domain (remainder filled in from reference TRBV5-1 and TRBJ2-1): KAGVTQTPRYLIKTRGQQVTLSCSPISGHRSVSWYQQTPGQGLQFLFEYFSETQRNKGNFPGRFSGRQFSNSRSEMNVSTLELGDSALYLCASSGAQGSMGNEQFFGPGTRLTVL.